Listed below are T cell receptor beta chains from one sample, sequenced in a study of neoadjuvant anti-PD-1 for oral cavity cancer. Method: immunoSEQ multiplex PCR; TCRdb's copy keeps in-frame clones and lacks some. The repertoire includes around 60,000 clones, approximately 79% of them detected once, and 2% to 3% sits in the top ten. The sequenced sample was PBMCs, obtained before nivolumab (anti-PD-1) treatment. The receptor set was obtained from a person aged 35 to 85 with oral cavity squamous cell carcinoma. CDR3s include the opening cysteine and the closing phenylalanine or tryptophan. Fields, in order: V gene, D gene, J gene, clone size, CDR3 protein, CDR3 DNA. D genes are given only for firm matches. Not every row has a clone size; where given, it reads once, few, many or a size class.

V gene: TRBV10-3
D gene: .
J gene: TRBJ2-2
clone size: .
CDR3 protein: CAIKADTTNTGELFF
CDR3 DNA: TGTGCCATCAAAGCGGACACGACGAACACCGGGGAGCTGTTTTTT

V gene: TRBV13
D gene: .
J gene: TRBJ1-1
clone size: .
CDR3 protein: CASKGGNTEAFF
CDR3 DNA: TGTGCCAGCAAGGGGGGAAACACTGAAGCTTTCTTT

V gene: TRBV19
D gene: .
J gene: TRBJ1-6
clone size: .
CDR3 protein: CASSGRGLGTNYRLDLHF
CDR3 DNA: TGTGCCAGTAGTGGCAGGGGTTTGGGGACCAACTATCGACTCGACCTCCACTTT

V gene: TRBV7-2
D gene: .
J gene: TRBJ2-6
clone size: once
CDR3 protein: CASSFRAGSGANVLTF
CDR3 DNA: TGTGCCAGCAGCTTTCGCGCCGGCTCTGGGGCCAACGTCCTGACTTTC

V gene: TRBV7-3
D gene: .
J gene: TRBJ2-3
clone size: .
CDR3 protein: CASSFTALNTDTQYF
CDR3 DNA: TGTGCCAGCAGCTTTACGGCGCTAAACACAGATACGCAGTATTTT

V gene: TRBV27
D gene: .
J gene: TRBJ1-4
clone size: .
CDR3 protein: CASSQGPGHPRRYGEKLFF
CDR3 DNA: TGTGCCAGCAGTCAGGGACCGGGACACCCTCGGAGGTACGGTGAAAAACTGTTTTTT

V gene: TRBV6-4
D gene: TRBD1
J gene: TRBJ2-5
clone size: .
CDR3 protein: CASSISSGTGGKETQYF
CDR3 DNA: TGTGCCAGCAGTATATCCTCCGGGACAGGGGGCAAGGAGACCCAGTACTTC

V gene: TRBV5-1
D gene: TRBD2
J gene: TRBJ2-5
clone size: few
CDR3 protein: CASSLGLAGDPSQETQYF
CDR3 DNA: TGCGCCAGCAGCTTGGGACTAGCGGGGGATCCGAGCCAAGAGACCCAGTACTTC

V gene: TRBV6-1
D gene: .
J gene: TRBJ1-2
clone size: .
CDR3 protein: CASSELGETPRYGYTF
CDR3 DNA: TGTGCCAGCAGTGAATTGGGGGAAACCCCTCGCTATGGCTACACCTTC

V gene: TRBV5-4
D gene: .
J gene: TRBJ2-7
clone size: .
CDR3 protein: CASSLQREQYF
CDR3 DNA: TGTGCCAGCAGCTTACAGAGGGAGCAGTACTTC

V gene: TRBV6-8
D gene: .
J gene: TRBJ1-3
clone size: .
CDR3 protein: CARCPPFTDFSGNTIYF
CDR3 DNA: TGTGCCAGGTGCCCTCCTTTCACCGACTTCTCTGGAAACACCATATATTTT

V gene: TRBV6-5
D gene: TRBD1
J gene: TRBJ1-6
clone size: few
CDR3 protein: CASSRVGQVSPLHF
CDR3 DNA: TGTGCCAGCAGTCGTGTAGGACAGGTTTCACCCCTCCACTTT

V gene: TRBV19
D gene: TRBD1
J gene: TRBJ1-6
clone size: .
CDR3 protein: CASSVSTGLNSPLHF
CDR3 DNA: TGTGCCAGTAGTGTTTCGACAGGGCTTAATTCACCCCTCCACTTT

V gene: TRBV18
D gene: .
J gene: TRBJ1-2
clone size: .
CDR3 protein: CASSPEGRGYGYTF
CDR3 DNA: TGTGCCAGCTCACCAGAGGGGCGCGGGTATGGCTACACCTTC

V gene: TRBV5-8
D gene: TRBD1
J gene: TRBJ2-1
clone size: .
CDR3 protein: CASGTGDHNEQFF
CDR3 DNA: TGTGCCAGCGGGACAGGGGACCACAATGAGCAGTTCTTC

V gene: TRBV6-6
D gene: .
J gene: TRBJ1-3
clone size: .
CDR3 protein: CASSYSGTGSGNTIYF
CDR3 DNA: TGTGCCAGCAGTTACTCTGGGACCGGTTCTGGAAACACCATATATTTT

V gene: TRBV18
D gene: TRBD2
J gene: TRBJ2-1
clone size: .
CDR3 protein: CASSPRGLGGDEQFF
CDR3 DNA: TGTGCCAGCTCACCTCGGGGACTAGGTGGCGATGAGCAGTTCTTC